The 16 T cell receptor beta chains listed next were all sequenced from one sample in a study of cytomegalovirus exposure and HLA in healthy donors. 13 Jbeta primers and 60 Vbeta primers were used for the PCR. The data were produced by immunoSEQ multiplex PCR, yet TCRdb's version contains in-frame clones alone and is incomplete. The sample lists a few hundred thousand clones, about 83% occurring once. Sequencing was carried out using PBMCs. The receptors here all came from a girl aged 10-17 years in good health and CMV-seronegative.

The chain uses TRBV6-1 and TRBJ1-1; 8 positions agree with TRBD1. V shed 9 bases, J shed 3 bases, and the junction held 6 bases outside the gene matches. Germline CDR1 reads MNHNS; CDR2 reads SASEGT. The CDR3 covers 13 residues. The CDR3 loop reads CASLTGADTEAFF. Here the CDR3 DNA reads TGTGCCAGTCTGACAGGGGCGGACACTGAAGCTTTCTTT.

CDR3 amino acids: CASSQEAGTTDTQYF. The CDR3 DNA reads TGCGCCAGCAGCCAAGAGGCAGGAACCACAGATACGCAGTATTTT. V gene TRBV4-3 combines with J gene TRBJ2-3; D gene unclear. The germline V gene has CDR1 LGHNA and CDR2 YSLEER. This CDR3 is built from 15 residues. V lost 0 bases and J lost 2, with 9 bases in between.

This clone was counted between two and nine times. The gene calls are TRBV27 and TRBJ2-1; 8 nucleotides match TRBD1. The CDR3 is 16 residues long. J was trimmed by 2 bases and V by 6 bases; bases with no gene match: 9. Germline-derived CDR1 and CDR2 are MNHEY and SMNVEV (reference sequence). The CDR3 coding sequence is TGTGCCAGCAGGAAACAGGGGGGAGCCCCCTACAATGAGCAGTTCTTC. This codes for CASRKQGGAPYNEQFF.

The CDR3 is CASSLYQSQYNEQFF. CDR3 DNA: TGCGCCAGCAGTTTGTATCAGTCCCAATACAATGAGCAGTTCTTC. The chain couples TRBV5-1 to TRBJ2-1, with no clear D. Germline V gene data show CDR1 as SGHRS and CDR2 as YFSETQ. The CDR3 spans 15 residues. Trimming pared 5 bases from V and 4 bases from J, leaving 16 bases between.

The V gene is TRBV7-9, the J gene TRBJ2-7, with 9 positions matching TRBD1. J lost 0 bases, V lost 4 bases, and 4 bases had no gene match. CDR3 length: 15 amino acids. Germline CDR1 and CDR2: SEHNR and FQNEAQ (reference sequence). The chain's CDR3 is CASSSGTGPSYEQYF. The CDR3 DNA reads TGTGCCAGCAGCTCGGGGACAGGGCCCTCCTACGAGCAGTACTTC.

This chain links TRBV28 with TRBJ1-1; 7 bases align to TRBD1. This CDR3 spans 17 amino acids. Germline V gives CDR1 MDHEN, CDR2 SYDVKM. V shed 6 bases, J shed 4 bases, and the junction held 17 bases outside the gene matches. CDR3 residues: CASRTWDRGLDITEAFF. In DNA form, the CDR3 reads TGTGCCAGCAGAACTTGGGACAGAGGTTTGGATATCACTGAAGCTTTCTTT.

This clone has only a few counts. This sequence joins TRBV5-1 and TRBJ2-7; 7 bases agree with TRBD1. V trimming: 2 bases; J trimming: 3 bases; junction bases outside the gene matches: 8. Germline V gene sequence: CDR1 SGHRS, CDR2 YFSETQ. The CDR3 extends over 15 amino acids. The CDR3, as DNA: TGCGCCAGCAGCTTATCGCCGGGACAGCACTACGAGCAGTACTTC. Its protein product is CASSLSPGQHYEQYF.

This rearrangement joins TRBV14 to TRBJ2-3, with D unresolved. Trimming took off 2 bases at V and 0 bases at J, with 9 bases between the two ends. CDR1 and CDR2 from the germline V gene are SGHDN and FVKESK. The CDR3 covers 15 residues. CDR3 sequence: CASSQPTTSTDTQYF. The CDR3, as DNA: TGTGCCAGCAGCCAACCAACCACTAGCACAGATACGCAGTATTTT.

The chain has TRBV7-8 and TRBJ2-1, with a possible D match to TRBD2 (5 bases). CDR3 length: 20 residues. Trimming removed 0 bases from V and 0 bases from J, with 21 bases in between. Looked up from germline, CDR1 is SGHVS and CDR2 is FQNEAQ. The CDR3, as DNA: TGTGCCAGCAGCTTAGCGCGGGCTAGCTTACCGACGAGCTCCTACAATGAGCAGTTCTTC. Residues: CASSLARASLPTSSYNEQFF.

The rearrangement uses TRBV7-8 and TRBJ1-2; the D gene is possibly TRBD1 (5 bases). V was clipped by 5 bases and J by 7 bases, with 14 bases between them. Germline V gives CDR1 SGHVS, CDR2 FQNEAQ. CDR3 length equals 13 residues. CDR3 protein: CASSREGRVGYTF. The CDR3 region has the DNA TGTGCCAGCAGCCGAGAGGGGAGGGTTGGCTACACCTTC.

This clone came up once. The rearrangement uses TRBV4-2 and TRBJ1-2; 8 bases match TRBD1. The germline CDR1 and CDR2 sequences are LGHNA and YNFKEQ. J was trimmed by 3 bases and V by 1 base; bases with no gene match: 4. The CDR3 loop spans 15 amino acids. Here the CDR3 DNA reads TGTGCCAGCAGCCAAGCGAAGACAGGGGACTATGGCTACACCTTC. This translates into CASSQAKTGDYGYTF.

This chain connects TRBV7-2 to TRBJ2-7, with a weak D call TRBD1 (5 bases). The V gene lost 1 base and the J gene lost 3 bases, with 16 bases spanning the gap. This CDR3 region has 16 residues. The V gene's germline CDR1 is SGHTA and CDR2 FQGNSA. CDR3 coding DNA: TGTGCCAGCAGCTTAGGCGTCCGACAGAGTGTCTACGAGCAGTACTTC. It codes for CASSLGVRQSVYEQYF.

This sequence joins TRBV29-1 and TRBJ1-2; D may be TRBD1 (5 bases). The CDR3 spans 12 residues. The V end lost 6 bases, the J end lost 4 bases, and 12 bases lay between the germline ends. Germline CDR1 is SQVTM and CDR2 is ANQGSEA. The DNA for the CDR3 is TGCAGCGTAGACCGGGACTTCTATGGCTACACCTTC. Translating gives CSVDRDFYGYTF.

This clone was seen a single time. The gene calls are TRBV28 and TRBJ2-6; the match to TRBD2 covers 7 bases. CDR1 and CDR2 from the germline V gene are MDHEN and SYDVKM. The CDR3 is 16 amino acids. J gave up 1 base and V 7 bases, and 7 bases lay outside the gene matches. In DNA, the CDR3 is TGTGCCAGCACCTCCCTGGGGGGGTCTGGGGCCAACGTCCTGACTTTC. Translating gives CASTSLGGSGANVLTF.

This rearrangement joins TRBV28 to TRBJ2-5; the match to TRBD1 covers 10 bases. The CDR3 consists of 24 residues. J was trimmed by 1 base and V by 3 bases; bases with no gene match: 29. Germline-derived CDR1 and CDR2 are MDHEN and SYDVKM. DNA for the CDR3: TGTGCCAGCAGTTTCCCCCCTCGGTTAGCGAGACAGGGGGCGCACGGTGGGGCCCAAGAGACCCAGTACTTC. It codes for CASSFPPRLARQGAHGGAQETQYF.

CDR3 in DNA: TGTGCCAGCAGTTACCAGGGGGGCCTTAATGAAAAACTGTTTTTT. It encodes CASSYQGGLNEKLFF. The genes are TRBV6-5 and TRBJ1-4, with 7 bases matching TRBD1. The CDR3 covers 15 residues. V gave up 2 bases and J gave up 4 bases; unmatched junction bases: 4. Germline-derived CDR1 and CDR2 are MNHEY and SVGAGI.